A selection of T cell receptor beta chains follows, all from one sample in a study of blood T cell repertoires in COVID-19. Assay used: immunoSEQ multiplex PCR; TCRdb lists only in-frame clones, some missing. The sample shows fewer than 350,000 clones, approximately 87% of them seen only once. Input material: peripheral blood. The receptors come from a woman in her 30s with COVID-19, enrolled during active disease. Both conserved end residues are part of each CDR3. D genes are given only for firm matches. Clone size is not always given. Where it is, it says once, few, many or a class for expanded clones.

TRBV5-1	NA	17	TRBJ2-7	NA	TGCGCCAGCAGCTTGGGGTTTGGGGGGGCCCCTTCCTACGAGCAGTACTTC	CASSLGFGGAPSYEQYF
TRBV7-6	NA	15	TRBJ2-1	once	TGTGCCAGCAGCTTTGGCGGGGGCCGCTACAATGAGCAGTTCTTC	CASSFGGGRYNEQFF
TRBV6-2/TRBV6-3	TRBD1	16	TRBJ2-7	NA	TGTGCCAGCAGTTACCGGACAGGTCTCGTCTCCTACGAGCAGTACTTC	CASSYRTGLVSYEQYF
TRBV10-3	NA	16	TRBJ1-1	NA	TGTGCCATCAGTGAAGGGAGGGGGAGGGGTAGGAGTGAAGCTTTCTTT	CAISEGRGRGRSEAFF
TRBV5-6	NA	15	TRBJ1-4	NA	TGTGCCAGCAGCTCTACAGGGAGAACTAATGAAAAACTGTTTTTT	CASSSTGRTNEKLFF
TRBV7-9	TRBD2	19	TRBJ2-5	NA	TGTGCCAGCAGGCTAGGGGGCGCGGCTAGCGGGAAGGACCAAGAGACCCAGTACTTC	CASRLGGAASGKDQETQYF
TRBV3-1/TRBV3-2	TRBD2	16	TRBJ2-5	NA	TGTGCCAGCAGCCGGAGTCTGGGACTAATCAGGGAGACCCAGTACTTC	CASSRSLGLIRETQYF
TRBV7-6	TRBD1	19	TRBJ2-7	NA	TGTGCCAGCAGCTTAGGGACCGGGACAGGGGTACCTCACGAGTACGAGCAGTACTTC	CASSLGTGTGVPHEYEQYF
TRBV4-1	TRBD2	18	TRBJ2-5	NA	TGCGCCAGCAGCCATCAAAGCCGTCTAGCGGGGGGCCAAGAGACCCAGTACTTC	CASSHQSRLAGGQETQYF
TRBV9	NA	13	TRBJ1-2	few	TGTGCCAGCAGCTCACAGGGAAACTATGGCTACACCTTC	CASSSQGNYGYTF
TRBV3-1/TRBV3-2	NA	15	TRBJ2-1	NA	TGTGCCAGCAGCCTACACACATTAACGGGGGTAAGGGCGTTCTTC	CASSLHTLTGVRAFF
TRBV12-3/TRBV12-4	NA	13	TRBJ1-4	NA	TGTGCCAGCAGTTTAAGGGGTGTAGAAAAACTGTTTTTT	CASSLRGVEKLFF
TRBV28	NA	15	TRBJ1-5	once	TGTGCCAGCGGGCTACAGGGAAGGGGATCCCAGCCCCAGCATTTT	CASGLQGRGSQPQHF
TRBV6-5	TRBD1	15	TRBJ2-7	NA	TGTGCCAGCAGCCCCATCGGTAGGGGGCTCTACGAGCAGTACTTC	CASSPIGRGLYEQYF
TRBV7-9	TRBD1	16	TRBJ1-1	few	TGTGCCAGCAGGCGTCCCGGGACAGGGCTGAACACTGAAGCTTTCTTT	CASRRPGTGLNTEAFF
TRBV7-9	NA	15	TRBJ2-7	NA	TGTGCCAGCAGCCAGAATAGGCCAGGGGTCTACGAGCAGTACTTC	CASSQNRPGVYEQYF
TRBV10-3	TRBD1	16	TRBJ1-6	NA	TGTGCCATCAGTGATATGGACAGGAACTATAATTCACCCCTCCACTTT	CAISDMDRNYNSPLHF
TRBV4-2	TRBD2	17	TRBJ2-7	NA	TGTGCCAGCAGCCACCCCCTAACCGGGACTAGCGCGTCCGAGCAGTACTTC	CASSHPLTGTSASEQYF
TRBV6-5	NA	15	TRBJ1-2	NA	TGTGCCAGCAGACTCACAGGAGGAGGGGACTATGGCTACACCTTC	CASRLTGGGDYGYTF
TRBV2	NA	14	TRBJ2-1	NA	TGTGCCTGCGCGGGGATTACAGATACGGGTGAGCAGTTCTTC	CACAGITDTGEQFF
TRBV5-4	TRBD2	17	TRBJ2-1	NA	TGTGCCAGCAGCTTTGCTAGCGGGGGTATAACCTACAATGAGCAGTTCTTC	CASSFASGGITYNEQFF
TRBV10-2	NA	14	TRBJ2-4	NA	TGCGCCAGCAGTTCCGGACTAGCCAAAAACATTCAGTACTTC	CASSSGLAKNIQYF
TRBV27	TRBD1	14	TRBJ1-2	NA	TGTGCCAGCAGTTCTCCCCGGGACAGGGCCTCCTACACCTTC	CASSSPRDRASYTF
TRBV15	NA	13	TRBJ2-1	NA	TGTGCCACCAGCAGAGATCCCATTAATGAGCAGTTCTTC	CATSRDPINEQFF
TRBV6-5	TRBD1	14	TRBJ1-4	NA	TGTGCCAGCACCGACGGGACAGGGAATGAAAAACTGTTTTTT	CASTDGTGNEKLFF
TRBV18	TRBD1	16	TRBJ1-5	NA	TGTGCCAGCTCACCACAGGGGGCATCGAGCAATCAGCCCCAGCATTTT	CASSPQGASSNQPQHF
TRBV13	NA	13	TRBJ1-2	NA	TGTGCCAGCAGCTTAGGCGGACTCTATGGCTACACCTTC	CASSLGGLYGYTF
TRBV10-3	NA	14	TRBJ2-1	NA	TGTGCCACCTCGGGTCCCAAGGTCTACAATGAGCAGTTCTTC	CATSGPKVYNEQFF
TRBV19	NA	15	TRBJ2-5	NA	TGTGCCAGTGGCAATGGAGCGGGCACCCAAGAGACCCAGTACTTC	CASGNGAGTQETQYF
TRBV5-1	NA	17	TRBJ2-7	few	TGCGCCAGCAGCCCGGTACTCGAAATATCCCCTCCCCTCCGGCAGTACTTC	CASSPVLEISPPLRQYF
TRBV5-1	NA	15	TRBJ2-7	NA	TGCGCCAGCAGCTTGAGGGCCGGGGGCTCCTACGAGCAGTACTTC	CASSLRAGGSYEQYF
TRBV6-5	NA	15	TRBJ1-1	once	TGTGCCAGCAGTTACTCATACAGGGTTAGGACTGAAGCTTTCTTT	CASSYSYRVRTEAFF
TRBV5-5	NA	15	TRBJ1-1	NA	TGTGCCAGCAGCTTGTCGACAGCCATGAACACTGAAGCTTTCTTT	CASSLSTAMNTEAFF
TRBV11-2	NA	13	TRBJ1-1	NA	TGTGCCAGCAGCTTAGATCGTGGCAGGGAAGCTTTCTTT	CASSLDRGREAFF
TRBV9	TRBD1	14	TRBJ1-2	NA	TGTGCCAGCAGCGACGGAGACAGGGGCAGAGGCTACACCTTC	CASSDGDRGRGYTF
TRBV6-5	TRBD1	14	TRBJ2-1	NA	TGTGCCAGCAGACAGGGGAGCTCCTACAATGAGCAGTTCTTC	CASRQGSSYNEQFF
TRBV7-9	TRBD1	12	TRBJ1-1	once	TGTGCCAGCAGCCCTGGGACAGCTGAAGCTTTCTTT	CASSPGTAEAFF
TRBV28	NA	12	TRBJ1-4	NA	TGTGCCACCTCAGGGGATGAGGAAAAACTGTTTTTT	CATSGDEEKLFF
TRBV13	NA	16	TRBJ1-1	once	TGTGCCAGCAGCCCCAGGACAGCCCGAGGGGACACTGAAGCTTTCTTT	CASSPRTARGDTEAFF
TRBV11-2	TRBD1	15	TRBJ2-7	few	TGTGCCAGCAGCTTATACCGGGACAGCTCCTACGAGCAGTACTTC	CASSLYRDSSYEQYF
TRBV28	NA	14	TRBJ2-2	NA	TGTGCCAGCAGTTCTCCGTTCGGCACCGGGGAGCTGTTTTTT	CASSSPFGTGELFF
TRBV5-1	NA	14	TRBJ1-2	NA	TGCGCCAGCAGCCCGGACCGTACTAGCTATGGCTACACCTTC	CASSPDRTSYGYTF
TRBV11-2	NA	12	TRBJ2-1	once	TGTGCCAGCAGCTTAGTTGTTAGAAACGTGTTCTTC	CASSLVVRNVFF
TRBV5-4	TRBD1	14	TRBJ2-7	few	TGTGCCAGCAGCCCGGGACAGGGTTTCGACGAGCAGTACTTC	CASSPGQGFDEQYF